This T cell receptor (beta chain) was obtained from a study of T-cell memory formation after mild COVID-19. Findings of the study overall: Researchers could not confirm that second-wave clones peaking on day 37 targeted SARS-CoV-2. Some clones that responded were present in memory (sampled pre-infection), which suggests cross-reactive memory joined. CD4+ clones that contracted lay mainly in CM and EM; CD8+ ones lay in EMRA. CD4+ bias marked clones expanding day 15 to 37, unlike balanced contracting clones.

The CDR3 has 17 amino acids. V gave up 2 bases and J gave up 0 bases, with 17 bases separating them. Germline V gene sequence: CDR1 DFQATT, CDR2 SNEGSKA (reference sequence). Using its own MiXCR run on the 5' RACE reads, TCRdb lists one record per CDR3 protein. The sample shows under 450,000 distinct CDR3 sequences, about 15% of them seen only once. This clonotype appeared a single time. Its antigen is not known. The clonotype originates from a young man who had mild COVID-19 (a few samples of this study predate the infection). Cell type and time point are not known. Sequenced: PBMCs or a T cell subset sorted from them (not recorded which). The chain couples TRBV20-1 to TRBJ2-1; either TRBD1 or TRBD2 may supply D (5 bases each). The CDR3 bases are TGCAGTGCTAGAAGGGGTCTGGGAGCAAGCTCCTACAATGAGCAGTTCTTC. Translation gives CSARRGLGASSYNEQFF.